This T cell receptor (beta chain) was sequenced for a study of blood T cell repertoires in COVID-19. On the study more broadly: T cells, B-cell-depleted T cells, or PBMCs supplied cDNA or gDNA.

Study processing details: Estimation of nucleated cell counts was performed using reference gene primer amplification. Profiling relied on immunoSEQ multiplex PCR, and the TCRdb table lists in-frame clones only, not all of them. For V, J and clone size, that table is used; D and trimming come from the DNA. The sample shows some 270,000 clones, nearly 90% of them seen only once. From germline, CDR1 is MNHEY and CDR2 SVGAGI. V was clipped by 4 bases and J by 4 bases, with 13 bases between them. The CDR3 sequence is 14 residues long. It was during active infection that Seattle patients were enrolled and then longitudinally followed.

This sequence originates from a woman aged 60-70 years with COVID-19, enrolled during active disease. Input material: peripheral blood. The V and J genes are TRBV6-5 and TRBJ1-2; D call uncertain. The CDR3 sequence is CASSFSEDAYGYTF. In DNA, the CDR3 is TGTGCCAGCAGTTTCTCTGAGGATGCCTATGGCTACACCTTC.